This TCR beta chain was sequenced for a study of breast tumors, draining lymph nodes, adjacent tissues. With respect to this clonotype: What it binds is unknown. It is likely a read error, because the conserved phenylalanine at the end of the CDR3 is missing.

The CDR3 extends over 17 amino acids. The V end lost 4 bases, the J end lost 7 bases, and 23 bases lay between the germline ends. Looked up from germline, CDR1 is MDHEN and CDR2 is SYDVKM. TCRdb ran MiXCR on the multiplex PCR reads and lists one entry per CDR3 protein. The sample holds tens of thousands of distinct CDR3 sequences, 35% to 50% seen once. Study-level points and caveats: Findings are consistent with lymph node origin and intratumoral expansion of most tumor T cells. Tumors had less TCR diversity than lymph nodes, more than nontumor tissue. Luminal-like breast cancer showed significantly higher tumor–nontumor repertoire similarity than basal-like.

The specimen sequenced was breast tumor tissue. The sequence came from a female donor with breast cancer. Some clones in this sample may be carry-over from other donors' samples. The genes are TRBV28 and TRBJ2-1; TRBD2 might be the D (5 bases). The CDR3 nucleotides read TGTGCCAGCAGTTCCACTCACCTAGGCGCCTGGAGGAATGAGCAGTTCCTC. This encodes CASSSTHLGAWRNEQFL.